This record looks at one T cell receptor (beta chain) sequence and its context. Its specificity is not known. Assay: immunoSEQ multiplex PCR; the TCRdb copy retains only in-frame clones and omits some. The sample includes around 2.1 million clones, 90% to 97% of them seen just once. The source of the sample is a study of shared clonotypes between healthy human individuals. As for the study in general: Per-donor plates numbered three CD4 naive, three CD4 memory, two CD8 naive and one CD8 memory.

The study's findings and limits: As a rule, naive subsets had a larger estimated richness than memory subsets.

The CDR3 has 14 amino acids. The V end was cut by 5 bases, the J end by 2 bases, with 15 bases between. Germline lookup yields CDR1 SQVTM and CDR2 ANQGSEA. The sample was naive CD4+ T cells sorted from blood. The sample's subset: CD45RA+ positively selected. This TCR came from a man between 18 and 29 years old in good health. The gene calls are TRBV29-1 and TRBJ2-5, with D uncertain. The CDR3 DNA reads as TGCAGCGTTAAACCCCCCTTGAATCAAGAGACCCAGTACTTC. As protein: CSVKPPLNQETQYF.